These 13 T cell receptor beta chains came from one sample sequenced in a study of breast tumors, draining lymph nodes, adjacent tissues (dated by TCRdb to 2016 to 2017). The axillary draining lymph nodes of breast cancer patients were the source of the lymph node samples. The library came from multiplex PCR. Reads for this sample came from an Illumina HiSeq 2000. The public reads were run again by TCRdb, first through fastp at Q25 and then through MiXCR, and only productive beta chains were kept. Under each unique CDR3 protein, matching rows form one entry showing the most common genes and DNA. Across this sample there are about 130,000 distinct CDR3 sequences, with about 20% seen only once. Over 3% of the sample is taken by the ten largest. Sequenced sample: axillary lymph node tissue. Every receptor here comes from a female donor with breast cancer. Some clones in this sample may be carry-over from other donors' samples.

This clonotype was counted between two and nine times. This chain uses TRBV3-1 with TRBJ2-1; D is ambiguous. The germline CDR1 and CDR2 sequences are LGHDT and YNNKEL (reference sequence). The V and J ends lost 2 bases and 7 bases respectively, with 15 bases between them. This CDR3 has 15 amino acids. The CDR3 spells CASSQLIHKGNEQFF. The CDR3 nucleotides read TGTGCCAGCAGCCAATTGATCCATAAGGGAAATGAGCAGTTCTTC.

This clonotype has ten or more counts. The V gene is TRBV7-6, the J gene TRBJ2-7; maybe TRBD1 (6 bases). Trimming took off 3 bases at V and 0 bases at J, with 6 bases between the two ends. The CDR3 contains 13 residues. Per the germline V gene, CDR1 is SGHVS and CDR2 is FNYEAQ. In nucleotides, the CDR3 is TGTGCCAGCAGCTTGGGGGCCTCCTACGAGCAGTACTTC. As protein: CASSLGASYEQYF.

This clonotype was observed at least ten times. CDR3 protein: CASSFGQVNNEQFF. CDR3 DNA sequence: TGTGCCAGCAGCTTCGGACAGGTTAACAATGAGCAGTTCTTC. This chain uses TRBV11-3 with TRBJ2-1; 7 bases line up with TRBD1. Per germline, CDR1 SGHNT and CDR2 YENEEA. The CDR3 totals 14 residues. After removal of 3 bases from V and 5 bases from J, the junction contained 4 bases not matched to a gene.

This clonotype was recorded at least ten times. This CDR3 is CASSGQGHSTNEKLFF. CDR3 coding DNA: TGTGCCAGCAGTGGACAGGGACACTCTACTAATGAAAAACTGTTTTTT. This chain connects TRBV6-1 to TRBJ1-4, with TRBD1 matching 7 bases. CDR1 is MNHNS, CDR2 SASEGT, per germline. This CDR3 region has 16 residues. J gave up 2 bases and V 4 bases, and 7 bases lay outside the gene matches.

The chain has TRBV7-3 and TRBJ1-2, with 8 bases matching TRBD1. Per germline, CDR1 SGHTA and CDR2 FQGTGA. With 6 bases clipped from V and 4 bases from J, the junction kept 10 bases outside the gene matches. CDR3 length: 15 amino acids. The CDR3 region has the DNA TGTGCCAGCAGTAGCCAGGGGGCGAGAGGCTATGGCTACACCTTC. Protein: CASSSQGARGYGYTF.

This rearrangement joins TRBV20-1 to TRBJ1-6, with D perhaps TRBD1 (6 bases). V lost 7 bases to trimming and J lost 10 bases, with 20 bases between them. This CDR3 spans 14 amino acids. The germline gives CDR1 DFQATT, CDR2 SNEGSKA (reference sequence). CDR3 sequence reads: CSVRLDRGKSPLHF. CDR3 nucleotide sequence: TGCAGTGTGAGATTGGATAGGGGGAAATCACCCCTCCACTTT.

The chain is built from TRBV5-1 and TRBJ2-3; D not resolved. The CDR3 loop spans 18 amino acids. V lost 0 bases and J lost 4, with 21 bases in between. Looked up from germline, CDR1 is SGHRS and CDR2 is YFSETQ. CDR3 nucleotides: TGCGCCAGCAGCTTGGCCGCTCCCGGGCCCAAGAAGGCAGATACGCAGTATTTT. Translating gives CASSLAAPGPKKADTQYF.

A remark on this clonotype: This may arise from a read error, as a much more abundant clone is one base away. The chain combines TRBV5-5 with TRBJ1-4; TRBD1 matches at 9 bases. CDR1 is SGHKS and CDR2 is YYEKEE in the germline V gene (reference sequence). CDR3 length: 17 amino acids. The CDR3 spells CVSSKGQTGGTNEKLFF. The CDR3 DNA is TGTGTCAGCAGCAAGGGACAGACAGGGGGTACTAATGAAAAACTGTTTTTT.

In the case of this clonotype: This could be a read error, since a much larger clone is one nucleotide away. This CDR3 is missing its conserved last phenylalanine or tryptophan, likely due to a read error. The J gene is TRBJ2-2, the V gene TRBV4-1; D is undetermined. Trimming cost V 0 bases and J 13 bases, with 6 bases left between them. CDR1 is MGHRA, CDR2 YSYEKL, per germline. There are 11 residues in the CDR3. The CDR3 region has the DNA TGCGCCAGCAGCCAAGAGAGTGGGCTGTTTCTT. Translation: CASSQESGLFL.

This clonotype has a count of ten or more. The chain carries TRBV20-1 and TRBJ2-5; 11 bases align to TRBD2. Trimming cost V 6 bases and J 2 bases; bases outside gene matches: 11. Germline CDR1 and CDR2: DFQATT and SNEGSKA (reference sequence). This CDR3 has 16 residues. The CDR3 region has the DNA TGCAGTGCCAGACCGGGACTAGCGGAGGTACAAGAGACCCAGTACTTC. Translated, it gives CSARPGLAEVQETQYF.

At least ten counts were recorded for this clonotype. The chain carries TRBV6-1 and TRBJ1-2, with D perhaps matching TRBD1 (6 bases). CDR3 size: 16 residues. The ends were cut back, 1 base at V and 0 bases at J, with 12 bases in the middle. Looked up from germline, CDR1 is MNHNS and CDR2 is SASEGT. CDR3 nucleotides: TGTGCCAGCAGTGAAGTTGGGGGGGCGCCTAACTATGGCTACACCTTC. This translates into CASSEVGGAPNYGYTF.

This clonotype was counted many times. The chain uses TRBV5-4 and TRBJ2-1; D uncertain. The CDR3 totals 15 residues. Germline CDR1 and CDR2: SGHNT and YYREEE (reference sequence). Trimming removed 4 bases at V and 9 bases at J, with 20 bases between. The CDR3 DNA sequence: TGTGCCAGCAGCCCTGACTTCGCCGGTAGTGTTGAGCAGTTCTTC. It encodes CASSPDFAGSVEQFF.

This clonotype was counted only a few times. In nucleotides, the CDR3 is TGCAGTGCTAGACCAACTAGCGGGAGGATGGCCGGGGAGCTGTTTTTT. Amino acids: CSARPTSGRMAGELFF. The rearrangement links TRBV20-1 to TRBJ2-2; TRBD2 matches 12 bases. CDR3 length equals 16 residues. Germline CDR1 is DFQATT and CDR2 is SNEGSKA (reference sequence). V trimming: 2 bases; J trimming: 6 bases; junction bases outside the gene matches: 7.